Listed below are T cell receptor beta chains from one sample, sequenced in a study of blood T cell repertoires in COVID-19. Profiled with immunoSEQ multiplex PCR; TCRdb holds only in-frame clones, not every one. The sample includes roughly 150,000 clones, 65% to 85% of them seen just once. Sequencing was done on a sample of peripheral blood. Every receptor here comes from a woman in her seventies who had recovered from COVID-19. CDR3s leave out the opening cysteine and the closing phenylalanine or tryptophan.

J: TRBJ2-7
length: 14
V: TRBV3-1/TRBV3-2
CDR3: ASSQVTGGWSAEQY

J: TRBJ2-5
length: 13
V: TRBV2
CDR3: ASSEEGGAQETQY

J: TRBJ2-1
length: 10
V: TRBV3-1/TRBV3-2
CDR3: ASSYGGGEQF

J: TRBJ1-5
length: 12
V: TRBV7-2
CDR3: ASSSQGNNQPQH

J: TRBJ2-1
length: 13
V: TRBV3-1/TRBV3-2
CDR3: ASSFSAQDHNEQF

J: TRBJ1-6
length: 13
V: TRBV7-9
CDR3: ASSPRTGGDSPLH

J: TRBJ2-7
length: 15
V: TRBV5-1
CDR3: ASSSRLAGGFSYEQY

J: TRBJ2-7
length: 11
V: TRBV14
CDR3: ASSQLGRYEQY

J: TRBJ2-1
length: 12
V: TRBV5-4
CDR3: ASSLASGSDEQF

J: TRBJ2-2
length: 12
V: TRBV6-6
CDR3: ASSPQGGTGELF

J: TRBJ1-2
length: 16
V: TRBV7-9
CDR3: ASSRGGRVALVDYGYT

J: TRBJ1-1
length: 12
V: TRBV7-9
CDR3: ASSFSWEGTEAF

J: TRBJ1-2
length: 13
V: TRBV2
CDR3: ASRGGQDANYGYT

J: TRBJ1-2
length: 14
V: TRBV21-1
CDR3: ASTKPDRVYADGYT

J: TRBJ2-3
length: 13
V: TRBV19
CDR3: ASSIGASGTDTQY

J: TRBJ1-1
length: 14
V: TRBV28
CDR3: ASTQGGGQGNTEAF

J: TRBJ1-6
length: 14
V: TRBV11-2
CDR3: ASSPLGGGPYSPLH

J: TRBJ2-5
length: 13
V: TRBV5-1
CDR3: ASSSTHGSQETQY

J: TRBJ1-2
length: 13
V: TRBV28
CDR3: ASSLGTGSGYGYT

J: TRBJ1-1
length: 13
V: TRBV19
CDR3: ATTGGRGRGTEAF

J: TRBJ2-2
length: 13
V: TRBV7-9
CDR3: ASSVTLAATGELF

J: TRBJ2-3
length: 13
V: TRBV6-4
CDR3: ASSDSRGSGDTQY

J: TRBJ2-5
length: 16
V: TRBV23-1
CDR3: ASSQFFVFPTPLPVSN

J: TRBJ1-2
length: 14
V: TRBV6-1
CDR3: ASSERVDILNYGYT

J: TRBJ2-5
length: 12
V: TRBV6-5
CDR3: ASSYTDRDETQY

J: TRBJ2-7
length: 11
V: TRBV7-3
CDR3: ASSPSGSYEQY

J: TRBJ1-5
length: 13
V: TRBV18
CDR3: ASSPGRGSNQPQH

J: TRBJ1-1
length: 12
V: TRBV6-2/TRBV6-3
CDR3: ASSYSQGARGAF

J: TRBJ2-5
length: 15
V: TRBV7-2
CDR3: ASSLGASGSGVETQY